Listed here are 18 T cell receptor beta chains from one sample, sequenced in a study of blood T cell repertoires in COVID-19 (dated by TCRdb to the early 2020s). Library preparation used the immunoSEQ multiplex PCR assay. The immuneACCESS repertoire file appears here via TCRdb, limited to in-frame rearrangements. These files lack a portion of the clones; in checked studies, under half of the deficit traces to unresolved V genes, and the cause of the others is not known. The sample table shows 270,000 or so clones, and around 89% are seen once. Around 4.4% of the sample rests with the top ten. The sequenced sample was peripheral blood. Every receptor here comes from a man in his forties with acute or convalescent COVID-19.

The J gene is TRBJ1-2, the V gene TRBV5-1; D is unclear. The CDR3 runs to 15 residues. V was trimmed by 4 bases and J by 4 bases, leaving 17 bases between them. Germline CDR1 and CDR2: SGHRS and YFSETQ. CDR3 in amino acids: CASSPLSGAAYGYTF. The CDR3 DNA reads as TGCGCCAGCAGCCCTCTCTCAGGTGCCGCCTATGGCTACACCTTC.

The chain employs TRBV30 and TRBJ1-2; 9 positions agree with TRBD1. The J segment lost 6 bases and the V segment lost 2 bases, leaving 7 bases of the junction unmatched. Germline assignment: CDR1 GTSNPN and CDR2 SVGIG (reference sequence). This CDR3 contains 14 residues. This CDR3 is CAWSTGGTSHGYTF. DNA for the CDR3: TGTGCCTGGAGTACAGGGGGCACCTCCCATGGCTACACCTTC.

The chain is built from TRBV6-1 and TRBJ2-2; D might be TRBD2 (6 bases). V dropped 2 bases and J dropped 5 bases, with 12 bases sitting between them. The CDR3 length is 15 residues. The germline CDR1 and CDR2 sequences are MNHNS and SASEGT. The chain's CDR3 is CASSEITGGTGELFF. The CDR3 nucleotides are TGTGCCAGCAGTGAAATTACAGGAGGGACCGGGGAGCTGTTTTTT.

The V gene is TRBV2, the J gene TRBJ1-5; no clear D gene. The germline V and J ends were trimmed by 5 bases and 2 bases, with 16 bases remaining between them. Germline V CDR1 and CDR2: SNHLY, FYNNEI. The CDR3 contains 16 residues. CDR3 DNA: TGTGCCAGCAGTCTGGACCGGCCCGGGGGCAATCAGCCCCAGCATTTT. Translating gives CASSLDRPGGNQPQHF.

This chain uses TRBV5-1 with TRBJ1-6, with TRBD1 as a possible D gene (5 bases). The germline V gene has CDR1 SGHRS and CDR2 YFSETQ. The CDR3 consists of 15 residues. Trimming shortened V by 7 bases and J by 5 bases, and 16 bases separated the two germline ends. The DNA for the CDR3 is TGCGCCAGCTCAGCTTCGGCCAGGGATAATTCACCCCTCCACTTT. It translates to CASSASARDNSPLHF.

The chain recombines TRBV5-4 with TRBJ1-1; D remains ambiguous. This CDR3 is built from 13 residues. The V and J ends lost 3 bases and 6 bases respectively, with 12 bases between them. Germline values: CDR1 SGHNT, CDR2 YYREEE (reference sequence). CDR3 loop: CASSSQIRSEAFF. The CDR3 nucleotides are TGTGCCAGCAGCTCCCAGATCAGGTCTGAAGCTTTCTTT.

The V and J genes are TRBV6-5 and TRBJ2-7; 7 bases are a match to TRBD1. The germline V gene encodes CDR1 MNHEY and CDR2 SVGAGI. CDR3 size: 14 residues. V shed 2 bases, J shed 6 bases, and the junction held 7 bases outside the gene matches. The CDR3 DNA is TGTGCCAGCAGTTACGTGTCAGGGGGTATCGAGCAGTACTTC. Translated, it gives CASSYVSGGIEQYF.

The chain recombines TRBV5-4 with TRBJ2-7, with D possibly TRBD1 on 5 matching bases. The V and J ends lost 5 bases and 5 bases respectively, with 14 bases between them. The CDR3 is 13 amino acids. The germline V gene has CDR1 SGHNT and CDR2 YYREEE (reference sequence). The CDR3 DNA reads as TGTGCCAGCAGTCATAACAGGCGCGACGAGCAGTACTTC. Encoded protein: CASSHNRRDEQYF. Full variable domain (rest looked up from reference TRBV5-4 and TRBJ2-7): ETGVTQSPTHLIKTRGQQVTLRCSSQSGHNTVSWYQQALGQGPQFIFQYYREEENGRGNFPPRFSGLQFPNYSSELNVNALELDDSALYLCASSHNRRDEQYFGPGTRLTVT.

This clone has only a few counts. The rearrangement links TRBV5-1 to TRBJ2-4; TRBD1 aligns across 11 bases. V was pared by 4 bases and J by 5 bases, with 5 bases of the junction left unmatched. Germline V gene sequence: CDR1 SGHRS, CDR2 YFSETQ. CDR3 length: 15 amino acids. The CDR3 region is CASSVGQGDQNIQYF. The CDR3 nucleotides are TGCGCCAGCAGCGTGGGACAGGGGGACCAAAACATTCAGTACTTC.

The chain has TRBV11-1 and TRBJ2-1, with 7 bases identical to TRBD1. The CDR3 is 14 amino acids. CDR1 SGHAT and CDR2 FQDESV come from the germline V gene (reference sequence). Trimming cost V 3 bases and J 2 bases; bases outside gene matches: 1. The CDR3 loop reads CASSFQGAYNEQFF. In DNA form, the CDR3 reads TGTGCCAGCAGCTTTCAGGGGGCCTACAATGAGCAGTTCTTC.

CDR3 in amino acids: CASSFTGTGKTGEQYF. The CDR3 nucleotides read TGTGCCAGCAGCTTCACCGGGACAGGTAAAACCGGGGAGCAGTACTTC. The rearrangement links TRBV11-2 to TRBJ2-7; 8 bases line up with TRBD1. This CDR3 comprises 16 residues. In germline, CDR1 is SGHAT, CDR2 FQNNGV. The J segment lost 7 bases and the V segment lost 3 bases, leaving 14 bases of the junction unmatched.

The chain employs TRBV5-4 and TRBJ2-5, with D unclear. There are 13 residues in the CDR3. Looked up from germline, CDR1 is SGHNT and CDR2 is YYREEE (reference sequence). Trimming stripped 3 bases from V and 4 bases from J, with 10 bases between. CDR3 coding DNA: TGTGCCAGCAGCTCCCCCGGTGGAGAGACCCAGTACTTC. It specifies CASSSPGGETQYF. Full variable domain (outside the CDR3, taken from reference TRBV5-4 and TRBJ2-5): ETGVTQSPTHLIKTRGQQVTLRCSSQSGHNTVSWYQQALGQGPQFIFQYYREEENGRGNFPPRFSGLQFPNYSSELNVNALELDDSALYLCASSSPGGETQYFGPGTRLLVL.

The chain has TRBV9 and TRBJ2-1, with TRBD1 matching 9 bases. There are 15 residues in the CDR3. The junction had 6 bases not matched to a gene; V was cut back by 4 bases and J by 4 bases. From germline, CDR1 is SGDLS and CDR2 YYNGEE. Written as DNA, the CDR3 is TGTGCCAGCAGCACCCGGGACAGGGTATACAATGAGCAGTTCTTC. As protein: CASSTRDRVYNEQFF.

This clone has a single count. The chain has TRBV25-1 and TRBJ1-4; TRBD1 is a possible D gene (6 bases). The CDR3 covers 13 residues. Germline V lookup: CDR1 MGHDK, CDR2 SYGVNS. Trimming removed 7 bases at V and 0 bases at J, with 6 bases between. The CDR3 region is CASTGATNEKLFF. DNA of the CDR3: TGTGCCAGCACAGGGGCAACTAATGAAAAACTGTTTTTT.

V and J are TRBV6-1 and TRBJ2-3; 10 positions match TRBD2. The trim removed 4 bases at V and 2 bases at J, leaving 12 bases unmatched. Germline-derived CDR1 and CDR2 are MNHNS and SASEGT. The CDR3 totals 18 residues. The CDR3 sequence: CASSAGAMSGGATDTQYF. In DNA, the CDR3 is TGTGCCAGCAGTGCTGGGGCTATGAGCGGGGGGGCCACAGATACGCAGTATTTT.

Points on this clone: The germline gene is not matched at one end of the junction; a read error may be the cause. CDR3 region: CATSSGYYEQYF. For the CDR3, the DNA is TGTGCCACCAGTTCGGGTTACTACGAGCAGTACTTC. The chain carries TRBV2 and TRBJ2-7; D unclear. Germline V gene sequence: CDR1 SNHLY, CDR2 FYNNEI. The CDR3 runs to 12 residues.

The chain employs TRBV5-8 and TRBJ1-4; D unresolved. With 0 bases removed from V and 0 bases from J, the gap between germline ends came to 15 bases. The V gene's germline CDR1 is SGHTS and CDR2 YDEGEE. The length of the CDR3 is 18 residues. The CDR3 DNA is TGTGCCAGCAGCTTGGTTTTAGGAGCGTCTGCAACTAATGAAAAACTGTTTTTT. Residues: CASSLVLGASATNEKLFF.

The chain uses TRBV5-6 and TRBJ1-2; tentatively, D is TRBD1 (6 bases). Trimming stripped 4 bases from V and 4 bases from J, with 23 bases between. The CDR3 consists of 17 residues. From germline, CDR1 is SGHDT and CDR2 YYEEEE. Written as DNA, the CDR3 is TGTGCCAGCAGCGCTGCACGCGGGGGCGCATTCCCCTATGGCTACACCTTC. Its translation: CASSAARGGAFPYGYTF. Drawing the rest from reference TRBV5-6 and TRBJ1-2, the complete variable domain is DAGVTQSPTHLIKTRGQQVTLRCSPKSGHDTVSWYQQALGQGPQFIFQYYEEEERQRGNFPDRFSGHQFPNYSSELNVNALLLGDSALYLCASSAARGGAFPYGYTFGSGTRLTVV.